The 3 T cell receptor beta chains listed next were all sequenced from one sample in a study of cytomegalovirus exposure and HLA in healthy donors. Vbeta (60) and Jbeta (13) primers were used in the PCR. The data were produced by immunoSEQ multiplex PCR, yet TCRdb's version contains in-frame clones alone and is incomplete. The sample has 150,000 to 200,000 clones, 80% to 90% seen once. Sequencing was performed on PBMCs. Receptors were obtained from a male donor in good health and CMV-seronegative.

The chain employs TRBV5-1 and TRBJ2-4; TRBD1 matches at 7 bases. With V trimmed by 4 bases and J by 0 bases, 7 bases remained unmatched. Germline CDR1 reads SGHRS; CDR2 reads YFSETQ. The CDR3 is 16 residues long. The CDR3 coding sequence is TGCGCCAGCAGCCCAAGGGACAGCCTAGCCAAAAACATTCAGTACTTC. This codes for CASSPRDSLAKNIQYF.

The V and J genes are TRBV5-4 and TRBJ1-2; possibly TRBD1 for D (5 bases). The V end was cut by 7 bases, the J end by 5 bases, with 18 bases between. CDR3 length equals 14 residues. Germline CDR1 reads SGHNT; CDR2 reads YYREEE (reference sequence). The CDR3 is CASSMEGAGYGYTF. The CDR3 DNA sequence: TGTGCCAGCTCCATGGAAGGGGCGGGATATGGCTACACCTTC.

J is TRBJ2-3 and V is TRBV19, with 9 nucleotides matching TRBD1. The CDR3 loop spans 17 amino acids. Germline V gene lookup returns CDR1 LNHDA and CDR2 SQIVND (reference sequence). Trimming at V came to 7 bases and at J to 2 bases, leaving 13 bases not matched to a gene. The CDR3 is CASTLQAGTGFTDTQYF. CDR3 nucleotides: TGTGCCAGTACCCTCCAGGCCGGGACAGGGTTCACAGATACGCAGTATTTT.